Listed below are T cell receptor beta chains from one sample, sequenced in a study of blood T cell repertoires in COVID-19. TCRdb's table, derived via immunoSEQ multiplex PCR, lists solely in-frame clones and lacks some. The table includes 50,000 to 70,000 clones, about 75% detected once. What was sequenced was peripheral blood. The receptors originated from a man aged 50 to 60 with active or convalescent COVID-19. The CDR3 runs from the conserved cysteine through the conserved F or W. Fields, in order: V gene, J gene, D gene, clone size, CDR3 protein, CDR3 DNA. The D gene is left open where the match is weak. Rows give clone size only sometimes, using once, few, many, or a class for an expanded clone.

TRBV10-3	TRBJ1-1	-	-	CAISESPGANTEAFF	TGTGCCATCAGTGAGTCTCCAGGGGCGAACACTGAAGCTTTCTTT
TRBV4-2	TRBJ2-2	-	-	CASSKSNSGAGTGELFF	TGTGCCAGCAGCAAAAGCAATAGCGGTGCTGGCACCGGGGAGCTGTTTTTT
TRBV6-5	TRBJ1-1	-	-	CASQGLVSTEAFF	TGTGCCTCACAGGGTCTAGTTTCCACTGAAGCTTTCTTT
TRBV18	TRBJ1-1	-	-	CASSPARGNTEAFF	TGTGCCAGCTCACCAGCGCGGGGAAACACTGAAGCTTTCTTT
TRBV4-1	TRBJ2-1	TRBD2	-	CASSQPGLAGENNEQFF	TGCGCCAGCAGCCAACCGGGACTAGCGGGGGAAAACAATGAGCAGTTCTTC
TRBV11-3	TRBJ1-1	-	-	CASSATRNAEAFF	TGTGCCAGCAGCGCGACAAGGAACGCTGAAGCTTTCTTT
TRBV7-8	TRBJ1-3	-	medium-sized	CASSLDSTGNTIYF	TGTGCCAGCAGCTTAGATTCAACTGGAAACACCATATATTTT
TRBV7-3	TRBJ2-5	TRBD2	-	CASSPGLAGGAGAAETQYF	TGTGCCAGCAGCCCAGGACTAGCGGGGGGCGCCGGGGCGGCAGAGACCCAGTACTTC
TRBV19	TRBJ1-1	-	medium-sized	CARHGGAGGAAFF	TGTGCCCGCCATGGGGGGGCGGGGGGGGCAGCTTTCTTT
TRBV6-8	TRBJ2-7	TRBD1	-	CASSYSPTGLYEQYF	TGTGCCAGCAGTTACTCCCCGACAGGGCTCTACGAGCAGTACTTC
TRBV10-3	TRBJ2-3	-	-	CAISLDGNTDTQYF	TGTGCCATCAGTCTGGACGGGAACACAGATACGCAGTATTTT
TRBV5-1	TRBJ2-1	-	-	CASSLEALPYNEQFF	TGCGCCAGCAGCTTGGAAGCGCTGCCCTACAATGAGCAGTTCTTC
TRBV5-6	TRBJ1-6	-	few	CASSSGWRSPLHF	TGTGCCAGCAGCTCCGGGTGGAGGTCTCCCCTCCACTTT
TRBV5-1	TRBJ2-2	-	-	CASSLVQAGELFF	TGCGCCAGCAGCTTGGTTCAGGCCGGGGAGCTGTTTTTT
TRBV7-9	TRBJ1-1	TRBD1	-	CARTRSGGWTEAFF	TGTGCCAGGACACGATCAGGGGGCTGGACTGAAGCTTTCTTT
TRBV7-2	TRBJ2-1	TRBD2	-	CASSLDGTRYYEQFF	TGTGCCAGCAGCTTAGACGGGACTAGATATTATGAGCAGTTCTTC
TRBV6-5	TRBJ1-1	TRBD1	-	CASSSGQGNTEAFF	TGTGCCAGCAGTTCCGGACAGGGGAACACTGAAGCTTTCTTT
TRBV5-6	TRBJ1-4	TRBD1	-	CASSPGTGDYPTNEKLFF	TGTGCCAGCAGCCCTGGGACAGGGGACTACCCAACTAATGAAAAACTGTTTTTT
TRBV12-5	TRBJ2-7	-	-	CASGLSRIQSGSYEQYF	TGTGCTAGTGGTTTGAGCCGGATCCAATCGGGCTCCTACGAGCAGTACTTC
TRBV1	TRBJ2-3	-	once	CTSSRALLAVSTDTQYF	TGCACCAGCAGCCGAGCCCTCCTAGCGGTAAGCACAGATACGCAGTATTTT
TRBV6-5	TRBJ2-7	TRBD2	-	CASSQTSGPTYEQYF	TGTGCCAGCAGTCAAACTAGCGGGCCAACCTACGAGCAGTACTTC